This T cell receptor beta chain was recorded in a study of blood T cells in healthy people across ages (dated by TCRdb to between 2014 and 2017). A note on the overall study: In model experiments, template switching captured roughly one uniquely barcoded TCR beta cDNA molecule for every two T cells. Donors of different ages were randomly distributed across sequencing lanes to avoid experimental bias. Age-related changes in TCR beta repertoire diversity were measured in the study by deep sequencing normalized with unique cDNA molecular identifiers. The donors were split into four age groups: young (average around 15 years), middle-aged (around 37), aged (more than 60) and long-lived (roughly 88). The study analyzed two additional independent replicas of 1 million unique cDNA reads from the same blood draw for two donors, one aged 18 to 30 and one aged 80 or older. Broad study findings and their caveats: Observed TCR beta diversity per million T cells fell roughly linearly with age, and a significant reduction was already apparent by age roughly 40. A strong correlation was found between observed TCR beta diversity and the percentage of naive T cells measured by flow cytometry. Estimates of total diversity based on one million sequenced T cells were regarded as lower bounds and as underestimates. The long-lived group showed more naive CD4+ T cells, fewer expanded clones and increased TCR diversity than the aged group, suggesting age selection. Because profiling used bulk unsorted PBMCs, naive and antigen-experienced compartments could not be compared conclusively. Because donor CMV infection status was unknown, age-related changes in expanded clonotypes were potentially confounded.

The library relied on 5' RACE. TCRdb names Illumina HiSeq 2500 as the instrument used. A second PCR of about 7 to 12 cycles was performed with a sample-barcoded 5' primer and a J-beta primer mix. Each TCR beta cDNA molecule received a unique molecular identifier from a template-switch 5' adaptor carrying 12 random nucleotides. Each sample yielded at least 2.5 million CDR3-containing paired-end reads. The Mint cDNA synthesis kit, primed by a TRBC-specific oligonucleotide, was used to synthesize first-strand cDNA from all RNA. All cDNA was treated with uracil-DNA glycosylase and then went through a first 18-cycle PCR with the universal primers M1SS and BC2_uni_R. Under the source paper's analysis protocol: Each sample was normalized by randomly selecting 1 million high-quality reads, each carrying a distinct molecular identifier. Instead of being binned into consensus sequences, reads that shared molecular identifiers were thrown out. MiTCR, run with a Q25 quality threshold and the strictest error-elimination algorithm, handled CDR3 identification, clonotype clustering and error correction. A nonparametric unseen species model using Euler transformation provided a lower-bound estimate of total TCR beta diversity. In TCRdb, the public reads were trimmed at Q25 with fastp and aligned with MiXCR, with productive beta chains retained. Every CDR3 protein is listed once, alongside the most common genes and DNA of its rows. TCRdb's processing, not the authors' own work, is the source of the V and J calls. This sample is represented by hundreds of thousands of distinct CDR3 sequences; under 65% of them were singletons. The top ten clonotypes cover about two fifths of the sample.

Systemically healthy Caucasian individuals from Russia, about 38 in total and aged roughly 6 to 100 years, were included as donors. Roughly 11 milliliters of peripheral blood were drawn from each donor into EDTA-treated Vacutainer tubes. Ficoll-Paque density-gradient centrifugation was used to isolate PBMCs, with at least 7 million obtained per sample. Total RNA, at least 6 micrograms per sample, was extracted from PBMCs with Trizol reagent. Naive CD45RAhigh/CD27high T cell percentages were measured by flow cytometry on a PBMC aliquot from every donor. Concerning this clonotype itself: Its antigen is currently not known. A junction end diverges from the germline sequence, so it may reflect a read error.

The material sequenced was blood. The receptor was isolated from a man between 60 and 75 years old in good health.

For the CDR3, the sequence is CASSLENQPRHF. The base sequence is TGCGCCAGCAGCTTGGAGAATCAGCCCCGGCATTTT. The chain employs TRBV5-1 and TRBJ1-5, with the D gene uncertain. The CDR3 runs 12 amino acids, cysteine and phenylalanine included. Only the CDR3 portion is preserved as DNA: 36 bases, with reading frame beginning at the first base. Looking up the germline V gene yields CDR1 SGHRS and CDR2 YFSETQ.